The following is a T cell receptor (beta chain) sequence with its context. Its antigen is not known. These data come from a study of cytomegalovirus exposure and HLA in healthy donors. Whole-study results and caveats: In a later analysis, HLA-associated beta chains showed higher expansion and lower generation probabilities than comparable chains.

The PCR made use of 60 Vbeta and 13 Jbeta primers. Generated by immunoSEQ multiplex PCR, the TCRdb table keeps only in-frame clones and is missing some. The table lists 130,000 to 150,000 clones, around 80% of them singletons. Regarding donors, all were healthy bone marrow donors. V gave up 4 bases and J gave up 6 bases; unmatched junction bases: 7. The CDR3 extends over 17 amino acids. CDR1 and CDR2 from the germline V gene are LNHDA and SQIVND (reference sequence). The chain links TRBV19 to TRBJ2-6, with TRBD2 matching over 12 bases. This receptor was identified in a man aged 35 to 55 in good health and CMV-seropositive. The specimen was PBMCs. CDR3 in DNA: TGTGCCAGTAGTACGACTAGCGGGAGTGGTTCGGCCAACGTCCTGACTTTC. It translates to CASSTTSGSGSANVLTF.